This T cell receptor beta chain was recorded in a study of blood T cell repertoires in COVID-19. Study overall: Sources were T cells, B-cell-depleted T cells, or PBMCs; the material itself was cDNA or gDNA.

This clone was seen a handful of times. In the original workflow: Reference gene primer amplification yielded estimated nucleated cell counts. Using immunoSEQ multiplex PCR, the repertoire was profiled, and TCRdb retains in-frame clones only, with some absent. V, J and clone size reflect that table, while D and trimming were determined from the DNA. Of a few hundred thousand clones in the sample, 88% were seen once. Sequencing was done on a sample of peripheral blood. The sequence was obtained from a woman under 40 who had recovered from COVID-19.

The CDR3 region is CASSPGQNTEAFF. CDR3 in DNA: TGTGCCAGCAGCCCGGGACAGAACACTGAAGCTTTCTTT. V is TRBV12-3 or TRBV12-4 and J is TRBJ1-1; D perhaps matches TRBD1 (6 bases). Trimming took 6 bases from V and 1 from J, leaving 9 bases between them. The CDR3 is made up of 13 amino acids.